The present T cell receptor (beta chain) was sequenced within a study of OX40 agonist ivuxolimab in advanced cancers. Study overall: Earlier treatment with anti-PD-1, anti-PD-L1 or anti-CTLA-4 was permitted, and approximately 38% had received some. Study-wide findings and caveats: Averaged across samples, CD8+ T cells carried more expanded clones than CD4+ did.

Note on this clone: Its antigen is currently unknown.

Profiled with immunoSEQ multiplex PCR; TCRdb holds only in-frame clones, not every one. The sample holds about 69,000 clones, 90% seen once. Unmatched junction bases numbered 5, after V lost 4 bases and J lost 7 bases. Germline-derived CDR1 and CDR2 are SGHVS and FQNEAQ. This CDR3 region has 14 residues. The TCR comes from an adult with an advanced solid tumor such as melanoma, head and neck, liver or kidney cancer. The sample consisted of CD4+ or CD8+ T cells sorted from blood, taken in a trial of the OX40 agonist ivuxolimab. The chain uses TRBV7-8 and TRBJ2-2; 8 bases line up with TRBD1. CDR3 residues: CASSSRQGHGELFF. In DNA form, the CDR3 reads TGTGCCAGCAGCTCTCGACAGGGGCACGGGGAGCTGTTTTTT.